These 31 T cell receptor beta chains came from one sample sequenced in a study of shared clonotypes between healthy human individuals. Profiling relied on immunoSEQ multiplex PCR, and the TCRdb table lists in-frame clones only, not all of them. The repertoire includes 600,000 to 700,000 clones, approximately 73% of them detected once, and under 2% sits in the top ten. Sequenced: memory CD4+ T cells sorted from blood. Sample subset: CD45RA-negative fraction. Receptors were obtained from a woman aged 30 to 39 in good health.

The chain carries TRBV30 and TRBJ2-5, with a possible D match to TRBD2 (6 bases). The CDR3 loop spans 15 amino acids. The germline CDR1 and CDR2 sequences are GTSNPN and SVGIG (reference sequence). V lost 0 bases, J lost 3 bases, and 14 bases lay in between. The CDR3 here is CAWSVKGLEKETQYF. In DNA, the CDR3 is TGTGCCTGGAGTGTAAAGGGACTCGAAAAAGAGACCCAGTACTTC.

The V gene is TRBV7-8, the J gene TRBJ2-3; the match to TRBD2 covers 7 bases. The length of the CDR3 is 15 residues. CDR1 SGHVS and CDR2 FQNEAQ come from the germline V gene. The V segment lost 6 bases and the J segment 4 bases; nucleotides outside the gene matches: 10. In DNA, the CDR3 is TGTGCCAGCAGGACCCGGGCGGGAGTGGCAGATACGCAGTATTTT. Protein: CASRTRAGVADTQYF.

CDR3 coding DNA: TGTGCCAGTAGGCTCCGTCCGGGGCACAATGAGCAGTTCTTC. Translation gives CASRLRPGHNEQFF. This chain links TRBV19 with TRBJ2-1; D is possibly TRBD1 or TRBD2 (5 bases each). The CDR3 runs 14 residues. CDR1 LNHDA and CDR2 SQIVND come from the germline V gene (reference sequence). Trimming took off 6 bases at V and 5 bases at J, with 14 bases between the two ends. The full variable domain, with the rest looked up from reference TRBV19 and TRBJ2-1, is DGGITQSPKYLFRKEGQNVTLSCEQNLNHDAMYWYRQDPGQGLRLIYYSQIVNDFQKGDIAEGYSVSREKKESFPLTVTSAQKNPTAFYLCASRLRPGHNEQFFGPGTRLTVL.

This chain connects TRBV6-6 to TRBJ2-2; the match to TRBD1 covers 9 bases. This CDR3 contains 15 residues. Germline trimming cut 0 bases from V and 6 bases from J; bases unmatched to any gene: 2. Germline CDR1 and CDR2: MNHNY and SVGAGI (reference sequence). This CDR3 reads CASSYSGTGSGELFF. The CDR3 nucleotides read TGTGCCAGCAGTTACTCCGGGACAGGGTCCGGGGAGCTGTTTTTT.

For the CDR3, the DNA is TGTGCCAGCAGTGGTTCACAAAAAGAGACCCAGTACTTC. Residues: CASSGSQKETQYF. The chain joins TRBV2 to TRBJ2-5; D is uncertain. The CDR3 is 13 amino acids. V was trimmed by 4 bases and J by 3 bases, leaving 9 bases between them. Germline CDR1 reads SNHLY; CDR2 reads FYNNEI. Filled out from reference TRBV2 and TRBJ2-5, the complete variable domain reads EPEVTQTPSHQVTQMGQEVILRCVPISNHLYFYWYRQILGQKVEFLVSFYNNEISEKSEIFDDQFSVERPDGSNFTLKIRSTKLEDSAMYFCASSGSQKETQYFGPGTRLLVL.

This chain connects TRBV9 to TRBJ2-2; TRBD1 aligns across 11 bases. V lost 3 bases and J lost 5; bases outside the gene matches: 6. Germline assignment: CDR1 SGDLS and CDR2 YYNGEE. There are 16 residues in the CDR3. Here the CDR3 DNA reads TGTGCCAGCAGCGGAACCGGGACAGGGGGGACCGGGGAGCTGTTTTTT. Its protein is CASSGTGTGGTGELFF. The entire variable domain, with the rest obtained from reference TRBV9 and TRBJ2-2, is as follows: DSGVTQTPKHLITATGQRVTLRCSPRSGDLSVYWYQQSLDQGLQFLIQYYNGEERAKGNILERFSAQQFPDLHSELNLSSLELGDSALYFCASSGTGTGGTGELFFGEGSRLTVL.

This sequence joins TRBV28 and TRBJ1-4, with 9 bases identical to TRBD1. The CDR3 is 14 residues long. The junction had 3 bases not matched to a gene; V was cut back by 3 bases and J by 7 bases. Germline V gene data show CDR1 as MDHEN and CDR2 as SYDVKM. This CDR3 reads CASSLGQGLEKLFF. The CDR3, as DNA: TGTGCCAGCAGTTTGGGACAGGGTCTTGAAAAACTGTTTTTT. The full variable domain, in which reference TRBV28 and TRBJ1-4 provide the parts outside the CDR3, is DVKVTQSSRYLVKRTGEKVFLECVQDMDHENMFWYRQDPGLGLRLIYFSYDVKMKEKGDIPEGYSVSREKKERFSLILESASTNQTSMYLCASSLGQGLEKLFFGSGTQLSVL.

The chain carries TRBV9 and TRBJ2-2; perhaps D is TRBD1 or TRBD2 (6 bases each). The CDR3 extends over 15 amino acids. CDR1 is SGDLS, CDR2 YYNGEE, per germline. Trimming took 3 bases from V and 1 from J, leaving 10 bases between them. CDR3 amino acids: CASSERGENTGELFF. The CDR3 DNA is TGTGCCAGCAGCGAGAGGGGGGAGAACACCGGGGAGCTGTTTTTT.

This clone was detected a few times. The J gene is TRBJ2-1, the V gene TRBV2; 11 nucleotides align to TRBD2. From germline, CDR1 is SNHLY and CDR2 FYNNEI. V lost 5 bases and J lost 8; bases outside the gene matches: 11. The CDR3 has 16 amino acids. DNA for the CDR3: TGTGCCAGCAGTATCATCAGACTAGCGGGACAGGATGAGCAGTTCTTC. This translates into CASSIIRLAGQDEQFF. Full variable domain (outside the CDR3, taken from reference TRBV2 and TRBJ2-1): EPEVTQTPSHQVTQMGQEVILRCVPISNHLYFYWYRQILGQKVEFLVSFYNNEISEKSEIFDDQFSVERPDGSNFTLKIRSTKLEDSAMYFCASSIIRLAGQDEQFFGPGTRLTVL.

V usage is TRBV10-2 and J usage is TRBJ2-5, with 9 positions matching TRBD2. V was clipped by 6 bases and J by 5 bases; unmatched bases: 7. This CDR3 region has 14 residues. The germline CDR1 and CDR2 sequences are WSHSY and SAAADI. The CDR3 DNA is TGCGCCAGCAGGACTAGCGGACCGGGCGAGACCCAGTACTTC. This sequence encodes CASRTSGPGETQYF.

Written as DNA, the CDR3 is TGTGCCAGCAGGGACCTAGCGGGAGCCGGGGAGCTGTTTTTT. Residues: CASRDLAGAGELFF. This rearrangement joins TRBV6-6 to TRBJ2-2; 10 nucleotides line up with TRBD2. The CDR3 extends over 14 amino acids. V was pared by 6 bases and J by 6 bases, with 4 bases of the junction left unmatched. Germline assignment: CDR1 MNHNY and CDR2 SVGAGI (reference sequence).

This sequence joins TRBV4-1 and TRBJ1-4, with 8 bases matching TRBD1. Germline CDR1 and CDR2: MGHRA and YSYEKL. With V trimmed by 1 base and J by 8 bases, 3 bases remained unmatched. The CDR3 covers 14 residues. This CDR3 is CASSQAGTGEKLFF. The DNA of the CDR3 is TGCGCCAGCAGCCAAGCCGGGACAGGCGAAAAACTGTTTTTT.

V usage is TRBV11-2 and J usage is TRBJ2-7; D perhaps matches TRBD2 (5 bases). V lost 7 bases, J lost 0 bases, and 16 bases lay in between. Germline lookup yields CDR1 SGHAT and CDR2 FQNNGV. CDR3 length: 15 amino acids. In nucleotides, the CDR3 is TGTGCCAGCACCCCGGGGAGTCATTCCTCCTACGAGCAGTACTTC. Its protein is CASTPGSHSSYEQYF.

This clone was seen more than once but under ten times. The CDR3 nucleotides are TGTGCCAGCACCCGGGAACGGGATACGCAGTATTTT. Amino acid sequence: CASTRERDTQYF. The J gene is TRBJ2-3, the V gene TRBV2; D possibly corresponds to TRBD2 (5 bases). The ends were cut back, 7 bases at V and 6 bases at J, with 11 bases in the middle. Germline values: CDR1 SNHLY, CDR2 FYNNEI. CDR3 size: 12 residues.

A word on this clone: The same CDR3 is also encoded by other DNA sequences in this sample. This chain joins TRBV7-2 and TRBJ1-5; D perhaps matches TRBD1 (5 bases). The CDR3 totals 15 residues. V was trimmed by 4 bases and J by 1 base, leaving 11 bases between them. Germline CDR1 and CDR2: SGHTA and FQGNSA. The CDR3 region has the DNA TGTGCCAGCAGCTCGGACACATTAAGCAATCAGCCCCAGCATTTT. Residues: CASSSDTLSNQPQHF. Looking up the rest from reference TRBV7-2 and TRBJ1-5 gives the full variable domain: GAGVSQSPSNKVTEKGKDVELRCDPISGHTALYWYRQSLGQGLEFLIYFQGNSAPDKSGLPSDRFSAERTGGSVSTLTIQRTQQEDSAVYLCASSSDTLSNQPQHFGDGTRLSIL.

V gene TRBV6-6 combines with J gene TRBJ1-5; D is unresolved. The germline V gene encodes CDR1 MNHNY and CDR2 SVGAGI (reference sequence). V was cut by 8 bases and J by 4 bases, with 9 bases left in between. The CDR3 runs to 12 residues. This CDR3 is CASGSINQPQHF. The CDR3 nucleotides are TGTGCCAGCGGCAGCATTAATCAGCCCCAGCATTTT.

The chain recombines TRBV5-6 with TRBJ1-3; unclear D gene. CDR1 is SGHDT and CDR2 is YYEEEE in the germline V gene. Trimming took off 1 base at V and 0 bases at J, with 8 bases between the two ends. The CDR3 is made up of 15 amino acids. The CDR3 DNA reads TGTGCCAGCAGCTTGACAAGGAGCTCTGGAAACACCATATATTTT. Translated: CASSLTRSSGNTIYF.

A remark on this clone: It may be a read error: a sequence one base away is much more abundant. This chain joins TRBV6-6 and TRBJ1-5; 7 nucleotides line up with TRBD1. CDR3 length: 14 residues. The ends lost 6 bases at V and 2 bases at J; junction bases unmatched: 4. Germline V gene lookup returns CDR1 MNHNY and CDR2 SVGAGI (reference sequence). CDR3 bases: TGTGCCAGCAGGACCGGGACAGGCAATCAGCCCCAGCATTTT. Translated: CASRTGTGNQPQHF.

The chain links TRBV5-6 to TRBJ2-5; perhaps TRBD2 as D (5 bases). This CDR3 spans 14 amino acids. V gave up 0 bases and J gave up 5 bases, with 11 bases separating them. CDR1 and CDR2 (germline): SGHDT, YYEEEE. DNA of the CDR3: TGTGCCAGCAGCTTGGTGGGGAGTAGCGAGACCCAGTACTTC. Its translation: CASSLVGSSETQYF.

V usage is TRBV6-5 and J usage is TRBJ2-5; possibly TRBD1 for D (5 bases). The CDR3 has 15 residues. Trimming pared 4 bases from V and 1 base from J, leaving 13 bases between. The germline V gene encodes CDR1 MNHEY and CDR2 SVGAGI. CDR3 in amino acids: CASSWQGVSQETQYF. The CDR3 DNA reads TGTGCCAGCAGTTGGCAGGGTGTGTCCCAAGAGACCCAGTACTTC.

The chain couples TRBV7-9 to TRBJ1-5; D unclear. From germline, CDR1 is SEHNR and CDR2 FQNEAQ (reference sequence). V was trimmed by 2 bases and J by 5 bases, leaving 4 bases between them. CDR3 length: 12 amino acids. CDR3 in amino acids: CASSLLDQPQHF. The CDR3, as DNA: TGTGCCAGCAGCTTACTAGATCAGCCCCAGCATTTT.

The chain links TRBV27 to TRBJ1-2; perhaps TRBD1 as D (6 bases). This CDR3 region has 15 residues. CDR1 is MNHEY and CDR2 is SMNVEV in the germline V gene (reference sequence). The V gene lost 0 bases and the J gene lost 4 bases, with 12 bases spanning the gap. The CDR3 nucleotides are TGTGCCAGCAGTTTATCCCGGACAGCCCCCTATGGCTACACCTTC. It is translated as CASSLSRTAPYGYTF.

This sequence joins TRBV27 and TRBJ2-7; TRBD2 aligns across 7 bases. J gave up 6 bases and V 3 bases, and 11 bases lay outside the gene matches. The length of the CDR3 is 15 residues. Per the germline V gene, CDR1 is MNHEY and CDR2 is SMNVEV (reference sequence). CDR3: CASSFAGTKVSEQYF. CDR3 nucleotides: TGTGCCAGCAGTTTCGCCGGGACTAAAGTCTCCGAGCAGTACTTC.

This rearrangement joins TRBV11-2 to TRBJ2-1; TRBD2 matches 9 bases. CDR3 length: 15 residues. Germline V gene lookup returns CDR1 SGHAT and CDR2 FQNNGV. The J segment lost 5 bases and the V segment lost 1 base, leaving 3 bases of the junction unmatched. CDR3 bases: TGTGCCAGCAGCTTAGTAGCGGGAGCTAACAATGAGCAGTTCTTC. Residues: CASSLVAGANNEQFF.

This rearrangement joins TRBV15 to TRBJ2-7; TRBD2 aligns across 11 bases. Germline loops: CDR1 LNHNV, CDR2 YYDKDF (reference sequence). J was trimmed by 6 bases and V by 0 bases; bases with no gene match: 1. This CDR3 has 14 amino acids. CDR3 coding DNA: TGTGCCACCAGCAGAGAACTAGCGGGAGCCGAGCAGTACTTC. This sequence encodes CATSRELAGAEQYF.

V is TRBV28 and J is TRBJ1-1; perhaps TRBD1 as D (6 bases). V was cut by 4 bases and J by 9 bases, with 12 bases left in between. This CDR3 contains 12 residues. CDR1 is MDHEN and CDR2 is SYDVKM in the germline V gene. CDR3 DNA: TGTGCCAGCAGTTACAGGGCTCCCCAAGCTTTCTTT. This encodes CASSYRAPQAFF.

The V and J genes are TRBV27 and TRBJ1-1, with a weak D call TRBD1 (5 bases). The CDR3 is made up of 13 amino acids. Germline V lookup: CDR1 MNHEY, CDR2 SMNVEV (reference sequence). V was shortened by 5 bases and J by 0 bases, with 7 bases between the two germline ends. The CDR3 sequence is CASSGHLNTEAFF. CDR3 DNA: TGTGCCAGCAGTGGACACTTGAACACTGAAGCTTTCTTT.

The rearrangement uses TRBV4-1 and TRBJ2-5; tentative D call: TRBD1 (5 bases). This CDR3 spans 14 amino acids. Germline V gene lookup returns CDR1 MGHRA and CDR2 YSYEKL. The V end was cut by 5 bases, the J end by 5 bases, with 15 bases between. CDR3 sequence (DNA): TGCGCCAGCAGCAGGCAGGGTTTTGGGGAGACCCAGTACTTC. This encodes CASSRQGFGETQYF.

By share of the sample, this clone is medium-sized (0.01 to 0.1%). The chain is built from TRBV25-1 and TRBJ2-3; D possibly corresponds to TRBD1 (6 bases). V was clipped by 4 bases and J by 2 bases, with 13 bases between them. Germline V gene sequence: CDR1 MGHDK, CDR2 SYGVNS. The CDR3 spans 15 residues. The CDR3 loop reads CASSAQDSTTDTQYF. The CDR3 DNA sequence: TGTGCCAGCAGTGCCCAGGACAGTACCACAGATACGCAGTATTTT. Variable domain in full (rest from reference TRBV25-1 and TRBJ2-3): EADIYQTPRYLVIGTGKKITLECSQTMGHDKMYWYQQDPGMELHLIHYSYGVNSTEKGDLSSESTVSRIRTEHFPLTLESARPSHTSQYLCASSAQDSTTDTQYFGPGTRLTVL.

The CDR3 region is CASSKRGGTDTQYF. The CDR3 DNA sequence: TGTGCCAGCTCGAAACGCGGGGGCACAGATACGCAGTATTTT. The chain has TRBV18 and TRBJ2-3; the D gene is possibly TRBD2 (6 bases). The CDR3 has 14 amino acids. CDR1 is KGHSH, CDR2 LQKENI, per germline. The ends were cut back, 6 bases at V and 1 base at J, with 11 bases in the middle.

This clone showed up just a few times. The chain uses TRBV28 and TRBJ1-4; D not resolved. The V end was cut by 4 bases, the J end by 8 bases, with 14 bases between. Germline-derived CDR1 and CDR2 are MDHEN and SYDVKM. The CDR3 runs to 14 residues. The CDR3 DNA is TGTGCCAGCAGTTCGCCGGCCGCGGGAGAAAAACTGTTTTTT. Its protein is CASSSPAAGEKLFF.